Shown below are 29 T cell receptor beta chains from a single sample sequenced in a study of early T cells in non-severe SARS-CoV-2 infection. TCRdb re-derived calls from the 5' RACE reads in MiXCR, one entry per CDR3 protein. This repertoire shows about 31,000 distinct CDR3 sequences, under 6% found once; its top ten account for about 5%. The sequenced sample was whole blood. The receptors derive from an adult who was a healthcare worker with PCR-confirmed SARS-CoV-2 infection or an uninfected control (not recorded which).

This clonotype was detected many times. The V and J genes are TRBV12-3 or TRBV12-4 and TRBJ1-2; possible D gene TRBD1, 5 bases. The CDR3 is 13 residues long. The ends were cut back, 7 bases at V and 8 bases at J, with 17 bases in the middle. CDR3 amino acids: CASTSSGVGGYTF. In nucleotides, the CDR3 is TGTGCCAGCACATCCTCGGGGGTAGGAGGCTACACCTTC.

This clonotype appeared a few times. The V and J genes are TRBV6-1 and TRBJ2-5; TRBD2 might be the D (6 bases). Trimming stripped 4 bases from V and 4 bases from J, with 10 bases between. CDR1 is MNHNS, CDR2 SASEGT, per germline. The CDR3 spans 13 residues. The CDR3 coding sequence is TGTGCCAGCAGTGGGAGGGGCTTAGAGACCCAGTACTTC. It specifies CASSGRGLETQYF.

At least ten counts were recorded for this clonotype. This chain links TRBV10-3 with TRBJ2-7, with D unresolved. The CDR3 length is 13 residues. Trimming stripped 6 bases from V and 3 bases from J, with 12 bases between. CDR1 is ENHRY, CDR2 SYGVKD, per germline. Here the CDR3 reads CAIRRTDSYEQYF. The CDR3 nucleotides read TGTGCCATCAGGCGTACAGATAGCTACGAGCAGTACTTC.

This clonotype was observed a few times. CDR3 coding DNA: TGTGCCAGCAGCGTAGGCGGCCCATCCTACAATGAGCAGTTCTTC. Its protein is CASSVGGPSYNEQFF. The rearrangement joins TRBV25-1 to TRBJ2-1, with D hard to call. Germline-derived CDR1 and CDR2 are MGHDK and SYGVNS. The CDR3 runs to 15 residues. V was clipped by 6 bases and J by 1 base, with 13 bases between them.

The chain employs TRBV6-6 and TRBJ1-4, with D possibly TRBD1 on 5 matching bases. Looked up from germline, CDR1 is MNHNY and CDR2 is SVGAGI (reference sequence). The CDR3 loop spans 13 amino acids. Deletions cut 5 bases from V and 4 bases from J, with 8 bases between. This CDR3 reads CASSRGVNEKLFF. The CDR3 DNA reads TGTGCCAGCAGTCGGGGGGTTAATGAAAAACTGTTTTTT.

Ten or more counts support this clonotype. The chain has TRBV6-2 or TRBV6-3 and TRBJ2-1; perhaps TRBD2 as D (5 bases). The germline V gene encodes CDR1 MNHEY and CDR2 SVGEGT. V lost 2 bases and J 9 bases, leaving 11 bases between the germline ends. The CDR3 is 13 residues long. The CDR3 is CASSYGRGSEQFF. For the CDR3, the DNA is TGTGCCAGCAGTTACGGACGGGGTAGTGAGCAGTTCTTC.

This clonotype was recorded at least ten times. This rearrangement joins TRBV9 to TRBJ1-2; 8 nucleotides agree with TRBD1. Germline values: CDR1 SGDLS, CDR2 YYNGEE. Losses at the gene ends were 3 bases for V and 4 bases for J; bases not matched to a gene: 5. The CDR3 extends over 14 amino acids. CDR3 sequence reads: CASSAGQGGYGYTF. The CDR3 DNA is TGTGCCAGCAGCGCCGGACAGGGAGGCTATGGCTACACCTTC.

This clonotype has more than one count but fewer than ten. The CDR3, as DNA: TGTGCCATCAGTGACCCCCTTGACAGTAACTATGGCTACACCTTC. Translation: CAISDPLDSNYGYTF. The rearrangement uses TRBV10-3 and TRBJ1-2; TRBD1 might be the D (5 bases). V was pared by 3 bases and J by 1 base, with 12 bases between. Germline CDR1 reads ENHRY; CDR2 reads SYGVKD. The CDR3 is 15 amino acids.

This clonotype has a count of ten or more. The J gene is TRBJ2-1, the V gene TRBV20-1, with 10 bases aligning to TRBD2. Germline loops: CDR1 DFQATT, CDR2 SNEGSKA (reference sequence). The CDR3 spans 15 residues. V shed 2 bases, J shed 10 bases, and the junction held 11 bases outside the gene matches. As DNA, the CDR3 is TGCAGTGCTAGAACCGCTAGCGGGAGCGGAAGGGAGCAGTTCTTC. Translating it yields CSARTASGSGREQFF.

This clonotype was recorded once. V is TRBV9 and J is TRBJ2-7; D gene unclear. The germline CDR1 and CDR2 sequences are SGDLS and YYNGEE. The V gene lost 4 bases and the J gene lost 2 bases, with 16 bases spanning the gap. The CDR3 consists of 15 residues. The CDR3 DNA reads TGTGCCAGCAGCCCCGACGGGCGAACTACCTACGAGCAGTACTTC. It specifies CASSPDGRTTYEQYF.

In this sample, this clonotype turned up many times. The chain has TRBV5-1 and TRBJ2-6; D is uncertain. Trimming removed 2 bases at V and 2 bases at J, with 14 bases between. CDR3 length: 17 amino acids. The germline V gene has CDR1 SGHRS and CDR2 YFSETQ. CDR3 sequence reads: CASSFDNKYTGANVLTF. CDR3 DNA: TGCGCCAGCAGCTTCGACAACAAGTATACTGGGGCCAACGTCCTGACTTTC.

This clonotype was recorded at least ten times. CDR3 protein: CASSMAARGSGANVLTF. CDR3 sequence (DNA): TGTGCCAGTAGTATGGCGGCGAGGGGCTCTGGGGCCAACGTCCTGACTTTC. This chain links TRBV19 with TRBJ2-6; either TRBD1 or TRBD2 may supply D (5 bases each). The CDR3 sequence is 17 residues long. Germline V lookup: CDR1 LNHDA, CDR2 SQIVND (reference sequence). V was shortened by 3 bases and J by 0 bases, with 12 bases between the two germline ends. The full variable domain, rest sourced from reference TRBV19 and TRBJ2-6, is DGGITQSPKYLFRKEGQNVTLSCEQNLNHDAMYWYRQDPGQGLRLIYYSQIVNDFQKGDIAEGYSVSREKKESFPLTVTSAQKNPTAFYLCASSMAARGSGANVLTFGAGSRLTVL.

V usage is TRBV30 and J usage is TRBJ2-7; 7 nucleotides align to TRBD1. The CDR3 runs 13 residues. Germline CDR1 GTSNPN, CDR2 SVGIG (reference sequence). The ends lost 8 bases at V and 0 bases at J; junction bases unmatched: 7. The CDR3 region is CARDRESSYEQYF. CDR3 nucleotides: TGTGCCAGAGACAGGGAGAGCTCCTACGAGCAGTACTTC.

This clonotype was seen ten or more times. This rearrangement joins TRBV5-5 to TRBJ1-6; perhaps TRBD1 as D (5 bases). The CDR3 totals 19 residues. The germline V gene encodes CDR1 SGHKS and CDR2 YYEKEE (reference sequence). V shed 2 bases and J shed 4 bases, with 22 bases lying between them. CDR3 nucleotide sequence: TGTGCCAGCAGCTTTACAACCACCGCCGGGACGGATTATAATTCACCCCTCCACTTT. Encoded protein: CASSFTTTAGTDYNSPLHF.

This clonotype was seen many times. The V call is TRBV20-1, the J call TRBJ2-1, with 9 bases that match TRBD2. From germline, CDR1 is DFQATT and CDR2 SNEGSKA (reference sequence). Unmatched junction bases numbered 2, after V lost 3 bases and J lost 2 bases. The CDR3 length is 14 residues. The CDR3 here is CSARGGRAYNEQFF. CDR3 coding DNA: TGCAGTGCTAGGGGCGGGAGGGCCTACAATGAGCAGTTCTTC.

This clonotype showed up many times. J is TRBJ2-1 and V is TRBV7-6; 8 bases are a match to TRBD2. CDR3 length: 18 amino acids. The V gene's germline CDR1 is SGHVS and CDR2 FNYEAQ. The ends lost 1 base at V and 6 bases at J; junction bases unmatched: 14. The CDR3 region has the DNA TGTGCCAGCAGCTTAGTGCCCAGCGGGGGAATTGTGGGCAATGAGCAGTTCTTC. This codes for CASSLVPSGGIVGNEQFF.

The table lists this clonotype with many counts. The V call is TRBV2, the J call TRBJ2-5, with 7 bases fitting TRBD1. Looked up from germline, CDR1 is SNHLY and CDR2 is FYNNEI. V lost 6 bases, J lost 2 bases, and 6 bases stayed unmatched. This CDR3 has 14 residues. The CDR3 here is CASRHRGVQETQYF. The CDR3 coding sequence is TGTGCCAGCAGGCACAGGGGTGTACAAGAGACCCAGTACTTC.

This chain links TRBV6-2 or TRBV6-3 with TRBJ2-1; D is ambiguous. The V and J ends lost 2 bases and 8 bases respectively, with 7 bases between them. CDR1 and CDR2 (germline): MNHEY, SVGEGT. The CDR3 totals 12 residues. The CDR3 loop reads CASSYPVDEQFF. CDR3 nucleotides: TGTGCCAGCAGTTACCCTGTGGATGAGCAGTTCTTC.

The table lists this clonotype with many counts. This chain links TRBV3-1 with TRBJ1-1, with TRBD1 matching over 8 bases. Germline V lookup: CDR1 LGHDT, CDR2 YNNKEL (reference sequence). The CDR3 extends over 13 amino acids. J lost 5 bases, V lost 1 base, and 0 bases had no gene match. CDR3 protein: CASSQGDRTEAFF. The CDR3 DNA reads TGTGCCAGCAGCCAAGGGGACAGGACTGAAGCTTTCTTT.

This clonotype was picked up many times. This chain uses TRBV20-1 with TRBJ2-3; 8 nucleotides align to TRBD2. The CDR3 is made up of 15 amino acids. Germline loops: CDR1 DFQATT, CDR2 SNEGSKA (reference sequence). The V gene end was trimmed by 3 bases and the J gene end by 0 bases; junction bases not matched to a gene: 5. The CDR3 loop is CSASRGGPSTDTQYF. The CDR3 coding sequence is TGCAGTGCTAGCCGCGGGGGGCCTAGCACAGATACGCAGTATTTT.

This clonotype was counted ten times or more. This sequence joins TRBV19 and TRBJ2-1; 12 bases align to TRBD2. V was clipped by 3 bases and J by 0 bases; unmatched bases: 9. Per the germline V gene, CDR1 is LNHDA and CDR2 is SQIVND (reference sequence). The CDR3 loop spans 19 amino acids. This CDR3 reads CASSILFASGRASYNEQFF. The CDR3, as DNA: TGTGCCAGTAGTATTCTATTTGCTAGCGGGAGGGCCTCCTACAATGAGCAGTTCTTC.

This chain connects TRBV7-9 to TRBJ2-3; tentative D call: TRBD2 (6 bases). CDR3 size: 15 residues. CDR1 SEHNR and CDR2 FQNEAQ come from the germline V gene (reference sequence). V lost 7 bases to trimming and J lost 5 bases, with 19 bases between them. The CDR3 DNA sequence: TGTGCCAGCACCCCTGCCCTGAGGGGAGGAGATACGCAGTATTTT. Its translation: CASTPALRGGDTQYF.

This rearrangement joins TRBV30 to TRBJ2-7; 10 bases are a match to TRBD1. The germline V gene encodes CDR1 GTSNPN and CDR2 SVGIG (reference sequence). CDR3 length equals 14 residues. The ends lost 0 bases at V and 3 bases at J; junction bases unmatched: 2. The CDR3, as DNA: TGTGCCTGGAGTGTAGGGGACAGGGGCTACGAGCAGTACTTC. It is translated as CAWSVGDRGYEQYF.

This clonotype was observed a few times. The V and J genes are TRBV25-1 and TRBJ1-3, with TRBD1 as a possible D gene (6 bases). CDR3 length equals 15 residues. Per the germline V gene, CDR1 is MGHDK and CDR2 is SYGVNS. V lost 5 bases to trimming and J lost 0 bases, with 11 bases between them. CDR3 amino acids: CASSLDSFSGNTIYF. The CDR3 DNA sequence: TGTGCCAGCAGTCTGGACAGCTTCTCTGGAAACACCATATATTTT.

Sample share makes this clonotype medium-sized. For the CDR3, the DNA is TGTGCCACCAGTGACGGACAGAGACCCTACGAGCAGTACTTC. It yields the protein CATSDGQRPYEQYF. The chain uses TRBV24-1 and TRBJ2-7; possible D gene TRBD1, 6 bases. This CDR3 has 14 amino acids. CDR1 is KGHDR, CDR2 SFDVKD, per germline. Trimming pared 4 bases from V and 2 bases from J, leaving 11 bases between.

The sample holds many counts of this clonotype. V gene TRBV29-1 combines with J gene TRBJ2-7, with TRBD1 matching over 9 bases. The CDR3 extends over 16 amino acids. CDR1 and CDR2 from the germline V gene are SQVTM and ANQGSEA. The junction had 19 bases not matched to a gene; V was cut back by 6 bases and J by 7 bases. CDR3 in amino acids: CSVNYITGTGSGEQYF. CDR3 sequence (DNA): TGCAGCGTAAACTACATCACCGGGACAGGGTCAGGAGAGCAGTACTTC.

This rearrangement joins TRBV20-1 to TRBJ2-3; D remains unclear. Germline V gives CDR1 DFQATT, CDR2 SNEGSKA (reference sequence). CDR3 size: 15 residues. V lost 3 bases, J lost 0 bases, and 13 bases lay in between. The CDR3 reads CSASNVRASTDTQYF. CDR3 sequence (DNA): TGCAGTGCTAGTAATGTTCGGGCAAGCACAGATACGCAGTATTTT.

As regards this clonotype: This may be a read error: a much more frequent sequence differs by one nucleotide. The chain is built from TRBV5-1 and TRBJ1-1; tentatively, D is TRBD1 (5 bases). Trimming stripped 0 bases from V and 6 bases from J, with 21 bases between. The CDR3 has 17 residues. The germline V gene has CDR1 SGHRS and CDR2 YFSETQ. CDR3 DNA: TGCGCCAGCAGCTTGGCCGAGTCAGGGAGACGATGGTCTGAAGCTTTCTTT. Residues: CASSLAESGRRWSEAFF.

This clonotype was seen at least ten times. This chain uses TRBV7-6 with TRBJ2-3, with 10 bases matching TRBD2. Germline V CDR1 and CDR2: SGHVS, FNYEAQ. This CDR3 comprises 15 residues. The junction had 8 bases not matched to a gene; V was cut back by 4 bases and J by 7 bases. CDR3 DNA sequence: TGTGCCAGCAGCTCTTCAGCGGGAGGGCCTCATACGCAGTATTTT. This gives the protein CASSSSAGGPHTQYF.